Listed below are T cell receptor beta chains from one sample, sequenced in a study of shared clonotypes between healthy human individuals. Data came from immunoSEQ multiplex PCR; TCRdb stores just in-frame clones and leaves some out. The data hold about a million clones, with 77% observed a single time. The sample comprised memory CD4+ T cells from PBMCs. Receptors were obtained from a man between 18 and 35 years old in good health. Some clones in this sample may be carry-over from other donors' samples. The CDR3 runs from the conserved cysteine through the conserved F or W. A D gene is named only where the DNA matches it firmly. Clone size is stated in some rows and not others, as once, few, many or a class when expanded.

clone_size d_call j_call v_call cdr3_aa cdr3_nt
. TRBD1 TRBJ1-1 TRBV10-1 CASSDGGQTEAFF TGCGCCAGCAGTGATGGGGGACAGACTGAAGCTTTCTTT
. . TRBJ1-5 TRBV2 CASSERLGDQPQHF TGTGCCAGCAGTGAAAGGTTGGGGGACCAGCCCCAGCATTTT
. TRBD1 TRBJ1-1 TRBV30 CAWSPRTGANTEAFF TGTGCCTGGAGTCCAAGGACAGGGGCGAACACTGAAGCTTTCTTT
. . TRBJ2-1 TRBV30 CAGRGAGGSVAGHNEQFF TGTGCCGGGCGAGGGGCAGGGGGCAGCGTAGCGGGACACAATGAGCAGTTCTTC
once . TRBJ2-3 TRBV20-1 CSASTYTQYF TGCAGTGCTTCCACGTATACGCAGTATTTT
once . TRBJ1-2 TRBV5-1 CASSLAATGGYGYTF TGCGCCAGCAGCTTGGCTGCTACTGGGGGCTATGGCTACACCTTC
few . TRBJ1-5 TRBV18 CASSPEGNRQPQHF TGTGCCAGCTCACCAGAGGGAAATCGGCAGCCCCAGCATTTT
. . TRBJ1-1 TRBV2 CASSVGEAFF TGTGCCAGCAGTGTCGGAGAAGCTTTCTTT
. . TRBJ1-1 TRBV19 CASSRGGNTEAFF TGTGCCAGTAGTCGGGGGGGAAACACTGAAGCTTTCTTT
once TRBD1 TRBJ2-2 TRBV29-1 CSVALVQGATGELFF TGCAGCGTCGCGTTAGTTCAGGGGGCCACCGGGGAGCTGTTTTTT
. . TRBJ2-2 TRBV5-5 CASSPDGNTGELFF TGTGCCAGCAGCCCGGACGGTAACACCGGGGAGCTGTTTTTT
few . TRBJ1-2 TRBV20-1 CSASPRYGYTF TGCAGTGCTAGCCCCCGCTATGGCTACACCTTC
. TRBD1 TRBJ2-4 TRBV2 CASSGQGQNIQYF TGTGCCAGCAGCGGACAGGGCCAAAACATTCAGTACTTC
few TRBD1 TRBJ2-2 TRBV18 CASSSRQGDGGELFF TGTGCCAGCTCATCGCGACAGGGGGACGGCGGGGAGCTGTTTTTT
. TRBD2 TRBJ2-1 TRBV4-1 CASSQDGLAVYNEQFF TGCGCCAGCAGCCAAGATGGCCTAGCGGTATACAATGAGCAGTTCTTC
. TRBD2 TRBJ2-7 TRBV7-3 CASSLTGLAGGPLSYEQYF TGTGCCAGTAGCTTAACGGGACTAGCGGGAGGGCCGCTATCCTACGAGCAGTACTTC
. TRBD1 TRBJ1-2 TRBV30 CAWAPGQGAGYTF TGTGCCTGGGCTCCGGGACAGGGGGCTGGCTACACCTTC
. TRBD1 TRBJ1-2 TRBV28 CASSSQGAHGYTF TGTGCCAGCAGCTCACAGGGGGCCCATGGCTACACCTTC
. TRBD1 TRBJ2-7 TRBV28 CASSLRRVTGGHEQYF TGTGCCAGCAGTTTACGCCGAGTGACAGGGGGACACGAGCAGTACTTC
. . TRBJ2-5 TRBV4-1 CASSQGILELQETQYF TGCGCCAGCAGCCAAGGGATTTTAGAATTACAAGAGACCCAGTACTTC
. . TRBJ2-3 TRBV21-1 CASSKDISTDTQYF TGTGCCAGCAGCAAGGATATAAGCACAGATACGCAGTATTTT
. . TRBJ1-5 TRBV27 CASSRLLNQPQHF TGTGCCAGCAGTCGCCTCCTTAATCAGCCCCAGCATTTT
. . TRBJ2-2 TRBV18 CASSPRLMAGDTGELFF TGTGCCAGCTCACCTCGGTTGATGGCAGGGGACACCGGGGAGCTGTTTTTT
. . TRBJ2-5 TRBV18 CASSLVRGSSGETQYF TGTGCCAGCTCACTCGTAAGGGGGTCGTCAGGAGAGACCCAGTACTTC
. . TRBJ1-1 TRBV29-1 CSATWEFFKGFITEAFF TGCAGCGCCACTTGGGAATTCTTTAAAGGGTTTATCACTGAAGCTTTCTTT
. . TRBJ2-1 TRBV4-1 CASSQDRGSAYEQFF TGCGCCAGCAGCCAAGACCGAGGGAGCGCCTATGAGCAGTTCTTC
. TRBD1 TRBJ1-5 TRBV2 CASSDQGQGSNQPQHF TGTGCCAGCAGCGACCAGGGACAGGGCAGCAATCAGCCCCAGCATTTT
. . TRBJ2-3 TRBV15 CATSRDPGRHTDTQYF TGTGCCACCAGCAGAGATCCCGGACGACACACAGATACGCAGTATTTT
. TRBD1 TRBJ1-1 TRBV7-8 CASSFKQGELTEAFF TGTGCCAGCAGCTTCAAACAGGGGGAACTCACTGAAGCTTTCTTT